The clone carrying this T cell receptor (beta chain) was recorded a few times. Its antigen is currently unknown. TCRdb independently ran MiXCR on the reads; one entry per CDR3 protein. Of roughly 110,000 distinct CDR3 sequences listed, over 9% are singletons. The V gene lost 0 bases and the J gene lost 3 bases, with 20 bases spanning the gap. This CDR3 contains 18 residues. Germline CDR1 and CDR2: SGHDT and YYEEEE. The data stem from a study of T cell repertoires in cytomegalovirus infection. Study summary: Matching HLA type and CMV infection were both indicated by public TCR beta signatures. General study points: Cumulative public TCR beta family frequency identified CMV carriers with the relevant HLA. CMV-specific TCR beta clonotypes restricted by HLA-C were the ones dominating the ex vivo response.

The receptor's source is a human donor in good health (CMV status not recorded). Some clones in this sample may be carry-over from other donors' samples. This sequence joins TRBV5-6 and TRBJ2-3, with a tentative D call TRBD2 (6 bases). Sequenced material: PBMCs, sequenced either directly or after in vitro stimulation (not recorded which). In DNA, the CDR3 is TGTGCCAGCAGCTTGGAAGGATGGAGGGCGACAACAACAGATACGCAGTATTTT. Residues: CASSLEGWRATTTDTQYF.